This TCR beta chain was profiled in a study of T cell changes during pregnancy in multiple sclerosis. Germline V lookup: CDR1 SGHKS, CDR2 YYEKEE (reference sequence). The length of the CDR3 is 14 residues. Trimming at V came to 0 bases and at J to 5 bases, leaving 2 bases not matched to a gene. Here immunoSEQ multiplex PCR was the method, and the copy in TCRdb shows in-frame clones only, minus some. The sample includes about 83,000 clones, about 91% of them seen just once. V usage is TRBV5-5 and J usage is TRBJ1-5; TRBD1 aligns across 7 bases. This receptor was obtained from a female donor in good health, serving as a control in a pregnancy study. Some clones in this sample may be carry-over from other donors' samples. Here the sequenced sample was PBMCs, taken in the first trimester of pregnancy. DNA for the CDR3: TGTGCCAGCAGCTTGGGGGACAGTTATCAGCCCCAGCATTTT. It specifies CASSLGDSYQPQHF.